This T cell receptor (beta chain) was documented in a study of OX40 agonist ivuxolimab in advanced cancers. General study points: A proportion of nonresponders additionally exhibited low normalized T-cell clonal expansion. Clones of CD4+ and CD8+ blood T cells grew by week 6 at doses of 0.1 to 3.0 mg/kg.

Clones were read by immunoSEQ multiplex PCR, and TCRdb kept only the in-frame ones, dropping some. This repertoire shows roughly 26,000 clones, 75% to 80% found once; its top ten account for about 23%. The CDR3 has 12 residues. Germline V gene data show CDR1 as MNHNY and CDR2 as SVGAGI (reference sequence). V lost 2 bases and J 3 bases, leaving 5 bases between the germline ends. With regard to this clone: Its antigen is not identified.

The chain is built from TRBV6-6 and TRBJ2-7, with D hard to call. This material consisted of CD4+ or CD8+ T cells sorted from blood, taken in a trial of the OX40 agonist ivuxolimab. This clonotype was obtained from an adult with an advanced solid tumor such as melanoma, head and neck, liver or kidney cancer. Written as DNA, the CDR3 is TGTGCCAGCAGTTACCCTAACTACGAGCAGTACTTC. The encoded protein is CASSYPNYEQYF.